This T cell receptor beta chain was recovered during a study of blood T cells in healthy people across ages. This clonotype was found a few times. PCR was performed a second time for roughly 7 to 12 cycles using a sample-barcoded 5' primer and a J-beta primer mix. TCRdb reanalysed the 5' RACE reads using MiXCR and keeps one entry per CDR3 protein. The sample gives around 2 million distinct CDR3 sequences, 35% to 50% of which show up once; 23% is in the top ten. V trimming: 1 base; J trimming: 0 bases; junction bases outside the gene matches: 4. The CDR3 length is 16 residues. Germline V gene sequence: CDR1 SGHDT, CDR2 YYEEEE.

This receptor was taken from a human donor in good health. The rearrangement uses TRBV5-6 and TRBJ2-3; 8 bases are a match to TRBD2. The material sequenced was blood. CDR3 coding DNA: TGTGCCAGCAGCTTGCCACTAGCGGATAGCACAGATACGCAGTATTTT. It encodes CASSLPLADSTDTQYF.